Listed here are 29 T cell receptor beta chains from one sample, sequenced in a study of blood T cells in healthy people across ages. With a J-beta primer mix and a sample-barcoded 5' primer, a second PCR ran 7 to 11 cycles. TCRdb analysed the 5' RACE reads with MiXCR anew, one entry per CDR3 protein. The table shows roughly 1 million distinct CDR3 sequences, with under 30% occurring only once. The same sample was also studied in work on T cells of mothers and their children.

The sequenced sample was blood. The source of these receptors is a girl aged 2 to 10 in good health.

V and J are TRBV27 and TRBJ2-3, with D perhaps TRBD2 (6 bases). This CDR3 spans 17 amino acids. The V and J ends lost 10 bases and 2 bases respectively, with 25 bases between them. CDR1 is MNHEY and CDR2 is SMNVEV in the germline V gene (reference sequence). The CDR3 reads CATTETYSGTPTDTQYF. The CDR3 DNA reads TGTGCCACCACCGAAACATATAGCGGAACACCCACAGATACGCAGTATTTT.

The chain carries TRBV12-3 or TRBV12-4 and TRBJ2-5; D uncertain. The CDR3 is 14 residues long. The V end was cut by 4 bases, the J end by 2 bases, with 11 bases between. The DNA for the CDR3 is TGTGCCAGCAGTTCAGCCTGGCCTCAAGAGACCCAGTACTTC. Protein product: CASSSAWPQETQYF.

This clonotype was detected a few times. The CDR3 DNA is TGCGCCAGCAGCCAAGATCGGGAGCGGGGTCGTTACAATGAGCAGTTCTTC. This translates into CASSQDRERGRYNEQFF. The V and J genes are TRBV4-3 and TRBJ2-1; 7 nucleotides line up with TRBD2. The germline CDR1 and CDR2 sequences are LGHNA and YSLEER. V lost 0 bases to trimming and J lost 4 bases; unmatched junction nucleotides: 9. CDR3 size: 17 residues.

V usage is TRBV7-3 and J usage is TRBJ2-1; TRBD1 matches at 9 bases. CDR3 length: 15 residues. Germline V gives CDR1 SGHTA, CDR2 FQGTGA. V lost 5 bases, J lost 11 bases, and 13 bases stayed unmatched. CDR3 bases: TGTGCCAGCAGCACAACAGGGGGCGCTTACCCACAGCAGTTCTTC. This translates into CASSTTGGAYPQQFF.

Of note for this clonotype: A junction end diverges from the germline sequence, so it may reflect a read error. The gene calls are TRBV7-8 and TRBJ2-7, with a weak D call TRBD1 (6 bases). From germline, CDR1 is SGHVS and CDR2 FQNEAQ. There are 17 residues in the CDR3. The chain's CDR3 is CARSLAPGRGSAYEQYF. CDR3 nucleotides: TGTGCCCGCAGCTTAGCCCCAGGAAGGGGGAGCGCCTACGAGCAGTACTTC.

The chain recombines TRBV29-1 with TRBJ2-2; either TRBD1 or TRBD2 may supply D (6 bases each). Germline CDR1 reads SQVTM; CDR2 reads ANQGSEA. V was trimmed by 8 bases and J by 3 bases, leaving 16 bases between them. The CDR3 runs to 14 residues. The CDR3 spells CSFLEGGYTGELFF. As DNA, the CDR3 is TGCAGCTTCCTAGAGGGGGGTTACACCGGGGAGCTGTTTTTT.

As for this clonotype: The junction does not match germline at one end; this may be a read error. V is TRBV27 and J is TRBJ2-5; TRBD2 aligns across 11 bases. With the DNA end fitting TRBJ2-1 better, the J assignment may be wrong. Per germline, CDR1 MNHEY and CDR2 SMNVEV (reference sequence). The CDR3 covers 15 residues. In DNA, the CDR3 is TGTGCCTGCAGGTTAGCGGGAGGGTTGGGTAATGAGCAGTTCTTC. It translates to CACRLAGGLGNEQFF.

The chain combines TRBV7-9 with TRBJ2-5, with 9 bases fitting TRBD1. This CDR3 region has 15 residues. The germline V gene has CDR1 SEHNR and CDR2 FQNEAQ (reference sequence). The J segment lost 0 bases and the V segment lost 8 bases, leaving 7 bases of the junction unmatched. CDR3 sequence: CASDRGALYQETQYF. The CDR3 DNA follows: TGTGCCAGCGACAGGGGGGCCCTGTACCAAGAGACCCAGTACTTC.

The gene calls are TRBV6-5 and TRBJ1-2; D unclear. Germline CDR1 and CDR2: MNHEY and SVGAGI. CDR3 length: 14 amino acids. Trimming stripped 11 bases from V and 3 bases from J, with 19 bases between. CDR3 sequence reads: CAASSYDGYYGYTF. The CDR3 coding sequence is TGTGCCGCCAGCAGTTACGACGGTTACTATGGCTACACCTTC.

As concerns this clonotype: The junction departs from the called germline gene at one end, perhaps through a read error. V gene TRBV4-2 combines with J gene TRBJ1-2; D uncertain. The CDR3 consists of 15 residues. Germline assignment: CDR1 LGHNA and CDR2 YNFKEQ. The CDR3 DNA reads as TGTGCCGGCAGCCAAGATGGCGGGGCTAACTATGGCTACACCTTC. Amino acids: CAGSQDGGANYGYTF.

This clonotype occurred a few times. The chain uses TRBV4-3 and TRBJ1-2; TRBD1 is a possible D gene (5 bases). The CDR3 is made up of 15 amino acids. V gave up 0 bases and J gave up 7 bases, with 15 bases separating them. Germline lookup yields CDR1 LGHNA and CDR2 YSLEER. The chain's CDR3 is CASSQDHTGSVGYTF. The CDR3 region has the DNA TGCGCCAGCAGCCAAGACCATACAGGATCGGTTGGCTACACCTTC.

This clonotype occurred once. This rearrangement joins TRBV24-1 to TRBJ2-1; tentatively, D is TRBD1 or TRBD2 (5 bases each). This CDR3 contains 14 residues. V gave up 6 bases and J gave up 4 bases, with 12 bases separating them. Germline loops: CDR1 KGHDR, CDR2 SFDVKD. CDR3 nucleotide sequence: TGTGCCACCAGTCATCGGGACGGTTACAATGAGCAGTTCTTC. It yields the protein CATSHRDGYNEQFF.

Regarding this clonotype: The junction differs from germline at one of its ends, possibly a read error. V gene TRBV4-3 combines with J gene TRBJ2-3; D remains ambiguous. Germline CDR1 LGHNA, CDR2 YSLEER. The CDR3 has 14 amino acids. CDR3 sequence: CASSQDTGKETQYF. CDR3 sequence (DNA): TGCGCCAGCAGCCAAGATACCGGCAAAGAGACCCAGTACTTT.

This chain uses TRBV10-3 with TRBJ2-5, with TRBD2 matching over 7 bases. Judging by the DNA end, TRBJ2-7 fits better; the J call may be wrong. The CDR3 consists of 16 residues. Germline V lookup: CDR1 ENHRY, CDR2 SYGVKD. CDR3 in amino acids: CAISEFRGGASYEQYF. Written as DNA, the CDR3 is TGTGCCATCAGTGAGTTTCGGGGAGGGGCTTCCTACGAGCAGTACTTC.

V and J are TRBV7-8 and TRBJ2-2; no clear D gene. From germline, CDR1 is SGHVS and CDR2 FQNEAQ. CDR3 size: 15 residues. V was trimmed by 3 bases and J by 6 bases, leaving 14 bases between them. The CDR3: CASSFLSKKAGELFF. The CDR3, as DNA: TGTGCCAGCAGCTTTCTTAGCAAGAAGGCCGGGGAGCTGTTTTTT.

V is TRBV19 and J is TRBJ1-2; D unclear. The CDR3 spans 12 residues. CDR1 and CDR2 (germline): LNHDA, SQIVND (reference sequence). V was pared by 4 bases and J by 10 bases, with 13 bases between. This chain's CDR3 is CASSTAEPAYTF. The CDR3 nucleotides read TGTGCCAGTAGTACAGCGGAGCCTGCCTACACCTTC.

The CDR3: CASRGLVRGYTF. The CDR3 DNA reads as TGTGCCAGTCGCGGACTCGTAAGAGGCTACACCTTC. The chain is built from TRBV19 and TRBJ1-2; no definite D call. This CDR3 spans 12 amino acids. Looked up from germline, CDR1 is LNHDA and CDR2 is SQIVND (reference sequence). Trimming cost V 8 bases and J 8 bases, with 15 bases left between them.

As concerns this clonotype: Germline is not matched at one junction end, which may reflect a read error. J is TRBJ2-5 and V is TRBV5-4, with TRBD2 matching over 10 bases. CDR1 SGHNT and CDR2 YYREEE come from the germline V gene (reference sequence). The CDR3 runs to 11 residues. CDR3 sequence: CASSRDEGLAF. CDR3 nucleotide sequence: TGTGCCAGCAGCCGAGACGAGGGACTAGCGTTC.

The J gene is TRBJ2-1, the V gene TRBV27; D may match TRBD1 or TRBD2 (7 bases each). The CDR3 runs 16 residues. The germline V gene has CDR1 MNHEY and CDR2 SMNVEV (reference sequence). V was shortened by 6 bases and J by 3 bases, with 18 bases between the two germline ends. CDR3 amino acids: CASRGGGGSIYNEQFF. CDR3 in DNA: TGTGCCAGCAGGGGAGGGGGCGGGAGCATCTACAATGAGCAGTTCTTC.

The rearrangement links TRBV7-2 to TRBJ2-5, with 9 positions matching TRBD1. The CDR3 spans 17 residues. CDR1 SGHTA and CDR2 FQGNSA come from the germline V gene. The trim removed 4 bases at V and 6 bases at J, leaving 15 bases unmatched. CDR3 amino acids: CASSSRPGQGEGKTQYF. The CDR3 DNA is TGTGCCAGCAGCTCACGCCCGGGACAGGGTGAAGGGAAGACCCAGTACTTC. The variable domain in full, with the rest retrieved from reference TRBV7-2 and TRBJ2-5, is GAGVSQSPSNKVTEKGKDVELRCDPISGHTALYWYRQSLGQGLEFLIYFQGNSAPDKSGLPSDRFSAERTGGSVSTLTIQRTQQEDSAVYLCASSSRPGQGEGKTQYFGPGTRLLVL.

This chain connects TRBV10-3 to TRBJ1-6; D may be TRBD1 (6 bases). CDR1 and CDR2 (germline): ENHRY, SYGVKD. Trimming took off 3 bases at V and 7 bases at J, with 10 bases between the two ends. The CDR3 spans 14 residues. CDR3 DNA sequence: TGTGCCATCAGTGATCTCGGGGGCAATTCACCCCTCCACTTT. This sequence encodes CAISDLGGNSPLHF.

This clonotype has only a few counts. CDR3 sequence (DNA): TGCGCCAGCAGCTTAACACCAAGCGGGGGGCCCCAAGAGACCCAGTACTTC. Amino acid sequence: CASSLTPSGGPQETQYF. The V gene is TRBV5-1, the J gene TRBJ2-5; 9 positions match TRBD2. This CDR3 is built from 17 residues. Per the germline V gene, CDR1 is SGHRS and CDR2 is YFSETQ. V was pared by 2 bases and J by 1 base, with 9 bases of the junction left unmatched. The full variable domain, in which reference TRBV5-1 and TRBJ2-5 provide the parts outside the CDR3, is KAGVTQTPRYLIKTRGQQVTLSCSPISGHRSVSWYQQTPGQGLQFLFEYFSETQRNKGNFPGRFSGRQFSNSRSEMNVSTLELGDSALYLCASSLTPSGGPQETQYFGPGTRLLVL.

This clonotype was recorded a few times. The chain links TRBV6-1 to TRBJ1-6; 8 bases are shared with TRBD1. J gave up 1 base and V 6 bases, and 5 bases lay outside the gene matches. Looked up from germline, CDR1 is MNHNS and CDR2 is SASEGT. The CDR3 loop spans 16 amino acids. The CDR3 reads CASSRDRLSYNSPLHF. The DNA of the CDR3 is TGTGCCAGCAGCAGGGACAGGCTATCCTATAATTCACCCCTCCACTTT.

Only a few counts were recorded for this clonotype. V and J are TRBV5-1 and TRBJ2-7, with 7 nucleotides matching TRBD2. With V trimmed by 4 bases and J by 5 bases, 12 bases remained unmatched. The CDR3 length is 15 residues. Germline V gene lookup returns CDR1 SGHRS and CDR2 YFSETQ. The CDR3: CASSPGGSGNNEQYF. CDR3 DNA: TGCGCCAGCAGCCCGGGCGGGAGCGGGAACAACGAGCAGTACTTC.

This clonotype has just a few counts. This sequence joins TRBV10-3 and TRBJ2-3; D might be TRBD1 (6 bases). Trimming left V 4 bases short and J 0 bases short, with 8 bases between. The CDR3 is 14 amino acids. The germline V gene encodes CDR1 ENHRY and CDR2 SYGVKD. The CDR3 sequence: CAISGTGSTDTQYF. CDR3 DNA: TGTGCCATCAGTGGAACAGGGAGCACAGATACGCAGTATTTT.

This clonotype has more than one count but fewer than ten. The rearrangement links TRBV2 to TRBJ2-3; D ambiguous. Germline CDR1 SNHLY, CDR2 FYNNEI. V lost 7 bases and J lost 2, with 16 bases in between. CDR3 length equals 15 residues. DNA for the CDR3: TGTGCCAGCAAACGGACGGCGTTAACCACAGATACGCAGTATTTT. Its protein is CASKRTALTTDTQYF.

This clonotype was seen repeatedly, ten times or more. The chain combines TRBV12-3 or TRBV12-4 with TRBJ1-4; D is perhaps TRBD1 (6 bases). V was cut by 3 bases and J by 5 bases, with 13 bases left in between. The CDR3 length is 15 residues. The CDR3 protein is CASSFQQGTNEKLFF. CDR3 coding DNA: TGTGCCAGCAGTTTCCAACAGGGAACGAATGAAAAACTGTTTTTT.

This clonotype came up a few times. V and J are TRBV11-2 and TRBJ2-2; D remains unclear. This CDR3 contains 14 residues. Trimming cost V 6 bases and J 4 bases, with 12 bases left between them. In germline, CDR1 is SGHAT, CDR2 FQNNGV. For the CDR3, the DNA is TGTGCCAGCAGGTTACAATCCTTCACCGGGGAGCTGTTTTTT. Amino acids: CASRLQSFTGELFF.

The rearrangement uses TRBV20-1 and TRBJ1-1, with unresolved D. V lost 4 bases to trimming and J lost 3 bases, with 18 bases between them. This CDR3 contains 15 residues. Germline V gives CDR1 DFQATT, CDR2 SNEGSKA (reference sequence). CDR3 in amino acids: CSANLEGRVDTEAFF. CDR3 coding DNA: TGCAGTGCTAATTTGGAGGGTCGGGTCGACACTGAAGCTTTCTTT.